This T cell receptor beta chain was found in a study of cytomegalovirus exposure and HLA in healthy donors. Study-level results: In vitro testing confirmed three CMV-associated chains as specific for CMV antigens. For cytomegalovirus status, the classifier reportedly gave diagnoses with high specificity and sensitivity. The productive fraction for most TCR beta V segments was about 87% or about 30% in an earlier analysis.

On this clone: Its target is not known.

Looked up from germline, CDR1 is GTSNPN and CDR2 is SVGIG (reference sequence). The CDR3 loop spans 14 amino acids. With 8 bases clipped from V and 5 bases from J, the junction kept 12 bases outside the gene matches. The PCR contained 60 Vbeta and 13 Jbeta primers. Using immunoSEQ multiplex PCR, the repertoire was profiled, and TCRdb retains in-frame clones only, with some absent. The table includes about 160,000 clones, 75% to 90% detected once. The sequence was collected from a girl aged 2 to 9 in good health and CMV-seropositive. J is TRBJ2-3 and V is TRBV30, with TRBD1 matching over 8 bases. Sequenced input: PBMCs. CDR3 in DNA: TGTGCCGCGGAACAGGGGGGCCAGTTAGATACGCAGTATTTT. Its protein is CAAEQGGQLDTQYF.